This T cell receptor (beta chain) comes out of a study of beta chain features in type 1 diabetes (dated by TCRdb to 2017 to 2018). Background on the whole study: Mean age, gender distribution, total cell number and subset yield were not different between patients and healthy donors. Regulatory and stem cell-like memory subsets were isolated from only 8 patients and 8 healthy donors, whereas naive and central memory subsets came from all 30 or so donors. The study compared TCRB repertoires of sorted circulating CD4+ T cell subsets between recently diagnosed type 1 diabetes patients and matched healthy donors. A total of roughly 110 million sorted cells were examined across all samples, and the number of cells per subset was strongly correlated with RNA yield.

All of the isolated RNA was reverse transcribed with the High Capacity cDNA Reverse Transcription Kit, so expressed TCRB transcripts were sequenced. Naive, central memory and regulatory T cell samples underwent deep immunoSEQ sequencing, averaging about 3.57 million total reads per sample. Sorted cells were lysed in RLT buffer, and RNA was extracted using DNase-treated RNeasy Micro or Mini kits according to cell number. To prevent cross-contamination, every cell subset was processed on its own, while patient and healthy donor samples were processed together. Using the immunoSEQ multiplex PCR, TCRB sequences were amplified from cDNA into 87-bp fragments spanning the CDR3 region. Amplicons were sequenced on the Illumina HiSeq platform. The authors' pipeline ran thus. Synthetic template baselines were used to correct PCR bias computationally, reads within Hamming distance 2 were collapsed, and singletons that could not be merged were discarded. By aligning reads against IMGT, V, D and J genes, CDR3 length, and insertions or deletions at six rearrangement sites were assigned. Clonotype counts were normalized to sorted cell number within each subset before computing true diversity and Gini coefficients with the tcR R package. The overlap coefficient, calculated on TCRB nucleotide sequences, was used to measure repertoire sharing. Out-of-frame TCRB sequences from naive cells were analyzed as a proxy for the pre-selection repertoire. The source is immuneACCESS, and TCRdb retained only in-frame sequences with V and J called. Part of the clones is not carried over; for the studies checked, unresolved V genes explain less than half of this, and the remainder is unexplained. V and J calls plus clone size are reproduced from that table; the DNA served to infer D and trimming. In all, the sample holds under 350,000 clones, and 24% of those were seen once. The top ten constitute around 0.011% of the sample.

Each donor gave one peripheral blood draw, approximately 110 mL on average, collected into heparinised tubes. A BD FACSAria II was used to sort naive, central memory, regulatory and stem cell-like memory CD4+ T cells with a panel that included CD45RO, CCR7, CD25, CD127, CD95 and CD27. A purity above 95% was achieved for all sorted populations. PBMCs were isolated immediately by Lymphoprep density gradient centrifugation and stained directly without culture. To minimize batch effects, samples were stained and sorted in pairs, one healthy donor with one patient per experiment. As concerns this clone: The target of this receptor is not known. No clone much larger than this one lies a single base away; base qualities are absent.

Trimming removed 4 bases from V and 0 bases from J, leaving 11 bases between the germline ends. The CDR3 runs 14 amino acids, cysteine and phenylalanine included. Here the CDR3 DNA is all that survives: 42 bases in frame from base 1. CDR1 and CDR2 were assigned from the germline V gene as SQVTM and ANQGSEA. Here is what the overall study found, with its caveats: Shorter templates might be favored by PCR, yet because patient and control samples were amplified and corrected together, any such skew would affect both groups equally. Because cDNA was sequenced instead of genomic DNA, highly expressing activated cells could be over-represented, though the groups showed no difference in activation or CD3 levels. In all four CD4+ subsets, TCRB CDR3 length was moderately but significantly shorter in type 1 diabetes patients. At VDJ recombination sites, type 1 diabetes patients had fewer insertions and more deleted nucleotides, which implies abnormalities in thymic rearrangement. Naive, central memory and regulatory TCRB repertoires appeared to be more similar among patients than among healthy donors. HLA sub-analyses involved small numbers of individuals, so any influence of HLA type on TCRB rearrangement remained unresolved.

The sequence joins TRBV29-1 to TRBJ2-3, with the D gene too uncertain to name. Sequences were obtained from naive CD4+ T cells from blood. This specimen's cell subset or site label, interpreted: true naive CD4+ T cells. The TCR was taken from a woman aged 30 to 39 with type 1 diabetes. CDR3 protein: CSVGVSTSTDTQYF. The sequence in DNA is TGCAGCGTTGGAGTGTCAACCAGCACAGATACGCAGTATTTT.